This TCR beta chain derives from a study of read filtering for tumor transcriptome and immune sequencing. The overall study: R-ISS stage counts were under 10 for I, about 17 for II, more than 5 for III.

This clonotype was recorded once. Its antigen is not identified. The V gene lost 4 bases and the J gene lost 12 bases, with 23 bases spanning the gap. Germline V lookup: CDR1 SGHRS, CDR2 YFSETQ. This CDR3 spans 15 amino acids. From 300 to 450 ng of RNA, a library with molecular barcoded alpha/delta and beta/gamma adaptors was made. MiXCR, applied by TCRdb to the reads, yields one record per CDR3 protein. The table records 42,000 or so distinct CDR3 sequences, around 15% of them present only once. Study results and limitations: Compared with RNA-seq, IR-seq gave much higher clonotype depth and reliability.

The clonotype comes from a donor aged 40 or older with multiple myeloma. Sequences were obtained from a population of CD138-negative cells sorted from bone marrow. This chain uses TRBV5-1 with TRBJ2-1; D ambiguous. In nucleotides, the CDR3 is TGCGCCAGCAGCGTGGTGGCAGGCTCCTACAAAGTGCAGTTCTTC. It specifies CASSVVAGSYKVQFF.